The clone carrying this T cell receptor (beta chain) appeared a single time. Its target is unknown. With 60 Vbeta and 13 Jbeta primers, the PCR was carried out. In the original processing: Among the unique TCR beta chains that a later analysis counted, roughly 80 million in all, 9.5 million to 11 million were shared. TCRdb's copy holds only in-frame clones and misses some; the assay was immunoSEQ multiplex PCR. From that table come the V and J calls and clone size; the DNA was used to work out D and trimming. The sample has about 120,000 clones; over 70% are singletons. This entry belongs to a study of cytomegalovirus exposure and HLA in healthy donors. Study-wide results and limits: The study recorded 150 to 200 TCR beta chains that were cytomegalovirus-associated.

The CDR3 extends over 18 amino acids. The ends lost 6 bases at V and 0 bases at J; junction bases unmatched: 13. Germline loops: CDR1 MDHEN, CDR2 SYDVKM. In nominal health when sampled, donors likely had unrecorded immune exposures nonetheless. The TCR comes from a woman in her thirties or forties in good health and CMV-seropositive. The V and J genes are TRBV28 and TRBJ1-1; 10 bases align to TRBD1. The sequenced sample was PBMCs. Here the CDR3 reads CASREMGQGTRMNTEAFF. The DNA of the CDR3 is TGTGCCAGCAGAGAAATGGGACAGGGGACCCGAATGAACACTGAAGCTTTCTTT.